The next 4 T cell receptor beta chains were all read from a single sample in a study of breast tumors, draining lymph nodes, adjacent tissues. Each CDR3 protein is one row after TCRdb ran MiXCR on the multiplex PCR reads. The sample consists of 200,000 or so distinct CDR3 sequences, approximately 31% of them appearing once. The lymph nodes were axillary draining lymph nodes from breast cancer patients. The sequenced sample consisted of axillary lymph node tissue. These TCRs come from a female donor with breast cancer. Some clones in this sample may be carry-over from other donors' samples.

V gene TRBV13 combines with J gene TRBJ1-2, with TRBD1 matching 7 bases. With 1 base clipped from V and 8 bases from J, the junction kept 10 bases outside the gene matches. Per the germline V gene, CDR1 is PRHDT and CDR2 is FYEKMQ (reference sequence). The CDR3 extends over 15 amino acids. For the CDR3, the DNA is TGTGCCAGCAGCTTAGTTTCCGGGACAGCGGGGGGCTACACCTTC. Amino acid sequence: CASSLVSGTAGGYTF.

This clonotype was detected only a few times. This may be a read error, as it is one base from a much larger clone. The rearrangement joins TRBV4-3 to TRBJ2-1, with 13 bases fitting TRBD2. Judging by the DNA end, TRBJ2-7 fits better; the J call may be wrong. Germline CDR1 LGHNA, CDR2 YSLEER. CDR3 length equals 16 residues. The CDR3: CASSQWTSGRNNEQYF. Here the CDR3 DNA reads TGCGCCAGCAGCCAATGGACTAGCGGGAGAAACAATGAGCAGTACTTC.

There are many counts of this clonotype. V usage is TRBV5-5 and J usage is TRBJ1-4, with D unclear. The V and J ends lost 0 bases and 0 bases respectively, with 3 bases between them. The CDR3 runs 14 residues. Germline values: CDR1 SGHKS, CDR2 YYEKEE (reference sequence). The CDR3 coding sequence is TGTGCCAGCAGCTTGGATGCAACTAATGAAAAACTGTTTTTT. This gives the protein CASSLDATNEKLFF. Drawing the rest from reference TRBV5-5 and TRBJ1-4, the complete variable domain is DAGVTQSPTHLIKTRGQQVTLRCSPISGHKSVSWYQQVLGQGPQFIFQYYEKEERGRGNFPDRFSARQFPNYSSELNVNALLLGDSALYLCASSLDATNEKLFFGSGTQLSVL.

The chain links TRBV2 to TRBJ1-2; 9 bases line up with TRBD1. The J segment lost 4 bases and the V segment lost 5 bases, leaving 5 bases of the junction unmatched. The CDR3 spans 14 residues. CDR1 and CDR2 from the germline V gene are SNHLY and FYNNEI. DNA of the CDR3: TGTGCCAGCAGTCCACCGGGACAGGGCTATGGCTACACCTTC. The encoded protein is CASSPPGQGYGYTF. Variable domain in full (rest from reference TRBV2 and TRBJ1-2): EPEVTQTPSHQVTQMGQEVILRCVPISNHLYFYWYRQILGQKVEFLVSFYNNEISEKSEIFDDQFSVERPDGSNFTLKIRSTKLEDSAMYFCASSPPGQGYGYTFGSGTRLTVV.